A single sample is the source of the 31 T cell receptor beta chains below, sequenced in a study of T cells in Graves' hyperthyroidism and ophthalmopathy. From RNA transcripts, TCR beta CDR3 regions were amplified. An initial round of RT-PCR targeting the TCR CDR3 relied on the HTBI primer set. Using its own MiXCR run on the multiplex PCR reads, TCRdb lists one record per CDR3 protein. The sample has roughly 500,000 distinct CDR3 sequences, approximately 23% seen once. The sequencing input was blood. The receptors originated from a woman between 65 and 79 years old with Graves' ophthalmopathy.

The chain combines TRBV19 with TRBJ1-5; D is ambiguous. The CDR3 is made up of 13 amino acids. In germline, CDR1 is LNHDA, CDR2 SQIVND (reference sequence). V dropped 7 bases and J dropped 4 bases, with 11 bases sitting between them. CDR3 sequence (DNA): TGTGCCAGTAAAGATAGGGCTAATCAGCCCCAGCATTTT. This gives the protein CASKDRANQPQHF.

This clonotype was seen ten or more times. The chain carries TRBV2 and TRBJ1-1; D might be TRBD1 (5 bases). The CDR3 runs to 12 residues. Per germline, CDR1 SNHLY and CDR2 FYNNEI. Trimming took off 6 bases at V and 5 bases at J, with 10 bases between the two ends. CDR3 DNA sequence: TGTGCCAGCAGGTGGGGGGGAACTGAAGCTTTCTTT. Its protein is CASRWGGTEAFF.

This clonotype was observed a few times. This chain uses TRBV20-1 with TRBJ2-1; TRBD2 might be the D (6 bases). Trimming took off 6 bases at V and 0 bases at J, with 12 bases between the two ends. This CDR3 is 14 amino acids long. Germline values: CDR1 DFQATT, CDR2 SNEGSKA (reference sequence). CDR3 residues: CSASGPSSYNEQFF. The CDR3 DNA reads as TGCAGTGCAAGCGGGCCCAGCTCCTACAATGAGCAGTTCTTC.

The chain joins TRBV27 to TRBJ1-6; D possibly corresponds to TRBD1 (6 bases). Trimming took 2 bases from V and 4 from J, leaving 12 bases between them. The CDR3 is made up of 16 amino acids. Germline assignment: CDR1 MNHEY and CDR2 SMNVEV (reference sequence). The CDR3 bases are TGTGCCAGCAGTTTAGGAAAAGGGGGATATAATTCACCCCTCCACTTT. Its translation is CASSLGKGGYNSPLHF.

Here the CDR3 reads CASSSRRDDYGYTF. The CDR3 DNA reads as TGTGCCAGCAGCTCACGCAGGGACGACTATGGCTACACCTTC. The rearrangement uses TRBV7-8 and TRBJ1-2, with a weak D call TRBD1 (5 bases). This CDR3 region has 14 residues. V lost 4 bases and J 3 bases, leaving 12 bases between the germline ends. Germline CDR1 SGHVS, CDR2 FQNEAQ.

V usage is TRBV10-3 and J usage is TRBJ2-2; D may be TRBD1 (6 bases). CDR1 is ENHRY and CDR2 is SYGVKD in the germline V gene. The CDR3 totals 14 residues. With 6 bases removed from V and 1 base from J, the gap between germline ends came to 9 bases. The chain's CDR3 is CAISRQVNTGELFF. The CDR3 coding sequence is TGTGCCATCAGCAGACAGGTGAACACCGGGGAGCTGTTTTTT.

There are a few counts of this clonotype. This sequence joins TRBV28 and TRBJ1-1; D is uncertain. Germline V gene data show CDR1 as MDHEN and CDR2 as SYDVKM. The length of the CDR3 is 12 residues. V lost 6 bases to trimming and J lost 4 bases, with 9 bases between them. CDR3 amino acids: CASRFRGTEAFF. The CDR3 DNA reads as TGTGCCAGCAGATTTCGTGGCACTGAAGCTTTCTTT.

Only a few counts were recorded for this clonotype. V is TRBV5-1 and J is TRBJ2-2, with 12 bases fitting TRBD2. Per germline, CDR1 SGHRS and CDR2 YFSETQ. This CDR3 region has 15 residues. Unmatched junction bases numbered 3, after V lost 5 bases and J lost 4 bases. The chain's CDR3 is CASRELAGGTGELFF. The DNA for the CDR3 is TGCGCCAGCAGGGAACTAGCGGGAGGCACCGGGGAGCTGTTTTTT.

This clonotype was observed a few times. V and J are TRBV9 and TRBJ2-7, with TRBD1 as a possible D gene (5 bases). The germline CDR1 and CDR2 sequences are SGDLS and YYNGEE. Trimming pared 4 bases from V and 0 bases from J, leaving 14 bases between. This CDR3 is built from 15 residues. The CDR3 nucleotides are TGTGCCAGCAGCCCCGGACGACAGTTCTCCTACGAGCAGTACTTC. The encoded protein is CASSPGRQFSYEQYF.

This clonotype was picked up a small number of times. The gene calls are TRBV12-3 or TRBV12-4 and TRBJ2-7; 7 bases agree with TRBD2. The CDR3 consists of 11 residues. V dropped 10 bases and J dropped 2; count of bases not matched to a gene: 2. The CDR3 DNA reads TGTGCCACCGGGACTACCTACGAGCAGTACTTC. Translating it yields CATGTTYEQYF.

The CDR3 spells CASSISPAGGEQYF. CDR3 nucleotide sequence: TGTGCCAGTAGTATTAGCCCCGCCGGGGGCGAGCAGTACTTC. The chain links TRBV19 to TRBJ2-7; weak D call: TRBD2 (6 bases). The V end was cut by 3 bases, the J end by 6 bases, with 15 bases between. The germline gives CDR1 LNHDA, CDR2 SQIVND (reference sequence). This CDR3 has 14 amino acids.

The rearrangement uses TRBV9 and TRBJ2-7; perhaps TRBD2 as D (5 bases). The CDR3 has 14 residues. V dropped 0 bases and J dropped 2 bases, with 9 bases sitting between them. Germline CDR1 SGDLS, CDR2 YYNGEE. The chain's CDR3 is CASSVGSGPYEQYF. The DNA for the CDR3 is TGTGCCAGCAGCGTAGGCAGCGGACCCTACGAGCAGTACTTC.

The chain employs TRBV11-3 and TRBJ1-3; D not resolved. Trimming took off 5 bases at V and 0 bases at J, with 11 bases between the two ends. The CDR3 contains 15 residues. In germline, CDR1 is SGHNT, CDR2 YENEEA. CDR3 amino acids: CASSLDGNSGNTIYF. CDR3 nucleotide sequence: TGTGCCAGCAGCCTGGACGGTAACTCTGGAAACACCATATATTTT.

This clonotype was recorded a few times. V usage is TRBV5-1 and J usage is TRBJ2-1, with unresolved D. CDR3 size: 12 residues. The V and J ends lost 10 bases and 6 bases respectively, with 14 bases between them. Looked up from germline, CDR1 is SGHRS and CDR2 is YFSETQ. The CDR3 protein is CADRVGCNEQFF. CDR3 nucleotide sequence: TGCGCCGACCGGGTGGGATGCAATGAGCAGTTCTTC.

The chain carries TRBV5-1 and TRBJ2-1; D call uncertain. In germline, CDR1 is SGHRS, CDR2 YFSETQ. The CDR3 length is 15 residues. V lost 0 bases and J lost 5, with 12 bases in between. This chain's CDR3 is CASSLVLTENNEQFF. CDR3 nucleotides: TGCGCCAGCAGCTTGGTCCTTACAGAGAACAATGAGCAGTTCTTC.

This clonotype has at least ten counts. V and J are TRBV6-1 and TRBJ2-5; D remains ambiguous. Trimming stripped 6 bases from V and 2 bases from J, with 4 bases between. Germline CDR1 MNHNS, CDR2 SASEGT. The CDR3 has 11 amino acids. The DNA of the CDR3 is TGTGCCAGCAGCGCACAAGAGACCCAGTACTTC. This sequence encodes CASSAQETQYF.

This clonotype has only a few counts. The V gene is TRBV7-9, the J gene TRBJ2-7; 11 positions match TRBD2. Germline assignment: CDR1 SEHNR and CDR2 FQNEAQ (reference sequence). The CDR3 has 15 residues. The junction had 4 bases not matched to a gene; V was cut back by 4 bases and J by 2 bases. This CDR3 reads CASSWGLADAYEQYF. The CDR3 nucleotides are TGTGCCAGCAGCTGGGGACTAGCGGATGCCTACGAGCAGTACTTC.

This clonotype was observed a few times. The chain recombines TRBV12-3 or TRBV12-4 with TRBJ2-1; tentative D call: TRBD1 (6 bases). The CDR3 runs 15 residues. The germline V and J ends were trimmed by 3 bases and 7 bases, with 16 bases remaining between them. CDR3 amino acids: CASSFMGGGYNEQFF. The CDR3 region has the DNA TGTGCCAGCAGTTTTATGGGTGGGGGCTATAATGAGCAGTTCTTC.

V usage is TRBV7-2 and J usage is TRBJ2-3; a weak D match, TRBD1 (6 bases). CDR1 is SGHTA and CDR2 is FQGNSA in the germline V gene. The CDR3 totals 13 residues. V lost 5 bases and J lost 6, with 12 bases in between. The CDR3 DNA follows: TGTGCCAGCAGCCCAGGGACATTCGATACGCAGTATTTT. Translating gives CASSPGTFDTQYF.

This clonotype was seen a few times. The chain combines TRBV6-1 with TRBJ1-5; D not certain. The germline V gene encodes CDR1 MNHNS and CDR2 SASEGT. Trimming pared 3 bases from V and 5 bases from J, leaving 14 bases between. The CDR3 consists of 15 residues. The CDR3 DNA sequence: TGTGCCAGCAGTGATGATTCGCCGGACTATCAGCCCCAGCATTTT. It yields the protein CASSDDSPDYQPQHF.

A few counts support this clonotype. This chain links TRBV3-1 with TRBJ2-3, with 8 bases matching TRBD2. The junction had 5 bases not matched to a gene; V was cut back by 0 bases and J by 0 bases. The CDR3 runs to 17 residues. Looked up from germline, CDR1 is LGHDT and CDR2 is YNNKEL (reference sequence). CDR3 DNA: TGTGCCAGCAGCCAAGATTCCGGGACTAGTAGCACAGATACGCAGTATTTT. Protein sequence: CASSQDSGTSSTDTQYF.

J is TRBJ2-3 and V is TRBV6-1; possible D gene TRBD2, 6 bases. V dropped 7 bases and J dropped 0 bases, with 14 bases sitting between them. The germline V gene has CDR1 MNHNS and CDR2 SASEGT. The CDR3 consists of 15 residues. This CDR3 reads CASTRRGLSTDTQYF. DNA of the CDR3: TGTGCCAGCACCCGGAGGGGACTGAGCACAGATACGCAGTATTTT.

This clonotype was seen many times. This chain links TRBV7-6 with TRBJ1-1, with D possibly TRBD1 on 5 matching bases. The germline V and J ends were trimmed by 5 bases and 6 bases, with 22 bases remaining between them. The CDR3 is 16 amino acids. Per germline, CDR1 SGHVS and CDR2 FNYEAQ. Here the CDR3 reads CASSPAWLGGRSEAFF. CDR3 in DNA: TGTGCCAGCAGCCCAGCTTGGCTTGGGGGAAGGTCTGAAGCTTTCTTT. Filled out from reference TRBV7-6 and TRBJ1-1, the complete variable domain reads GAGVSQSPRYKVTKRGQDVALRCDPISGHVSLYWYRQALGQGPEFLTYFNYEAQQDKSGLPNDRFSAERPEGSISTLTIQRTEQRDSAMYRCASSPAWLGGRSEAFFGQGTRLTVV.

The chain links TRBV7-2 to TRBJ1-1; D possibly corresponds to TRBD1 (6 bases). The germline V and J ends were trimmed by 6 bases and 4 bases, with 21 bases remaining between them. The CDR3 is made up of 16 amino acids. The germline V gene has CDR1 SGHTA and CDR2 FQGNSA. For the CDR3, the DNA is TGTGCCAGCAGTACAAGGACGGGGGGGCAGGGCACTGAAGCTTTCTTT. It encodes CASSTRTGGQGTEAFF.

This clonotype showed up many times. This chain uses TRBV7-2 with TRBJ1-2, with no clear D. CDR1 and CDR2 from the germline V gene are SGHTA and FQGNSA. The length of the CDR3 is 14 residues. V lost 0 bases and J lost 0, with 5 bases in between. CDR3 loop: CASSLAQANYGYTF. CDR3 nucleotides: TGTGCCAGCAGCTTAGCCCAGGCTAACTATGGCTACACCTTC.

CDR3 in amino acids: CASSSTSGSSYNEQFF. For the CDR3, the DNA is TGTGCCAGCAGCTCTACTAGCGGGAGTTCCTACAATGAGCAGTTCTTC. The chain couples TRBV9 to TRBJ2-1; 11 bases fit TRBD2. CDR3 length: 16 amino acids. The trim removed 4 bases at V and 1 base at J, leaving 4 bases unmatched. Germline CDR1 is SGDLS and CDR2 is YYNGEE. Drawing the rest from reference TRBV9 and TRBJ2-1, the complete variable domain is DSGVTQTPKHLITATGQRVTLRCSPRSGDLSVYWYQQSLDQGLQFLIQYYNGEERAKGNILERFSAQQFPDLHSELNLSSLELGDSALYFCASSSTSGSSYNEQFFGPGTRLTVL.

The table lists this clonotype with a few counts. This chain joins TRBV7-2 and TRBJ2-1; D call uncertain. Germline CDR1 is SGHTA and CDR2 is FQGNSA. The V end was cut by 4 bases, the J end by 0 bases, with 10 bases between. The CDR3 loop spans 15 amino acids. The CDR3 region has the DNA TGTGCCAGCAGCTCGATCTTTGGCTCCTACAATGAGCAGTTCTTC. Protein: CASSSIFGSYNEQFF.

The chain combines TRBV3-1 with TRBJ2-6; TRBD1 matches at 7 bases. Trimming cost V 5 bases and J 0 bases; bases outside gene matches: 7. The germline V gene has CDR1 LGHDT and CDR2 YNNKEL (reference sequence). CDR3 size: 17 residues. DNA of the CDR3: TGTGCCAGCAGCTTTAGGACAGGCGTCTCTGGGGCCAACGTCCTGACTTTC. It translates to CASSFRTGVSGANVLTF.

This clonotype was found a few times. The V and J genes are TRBV6-1 and TRBJ1-2; D not certain. From germline, CDR1 is MNHNS and CDR2 SASEGT. The CDR3 has 16 amino acids. The ends were cut back, 8 bases at V and 1 base at J, with 20 bases in the middle. The CDR3 is CASDLWTGNFNYGYTF. Here the CDR3 DNA reads TGTGCCAGCGATCTCTGGACGGGCAACTTTAACTATGGCTACACCTTC.

CDR3 in DNA: TGTGCCAGCAGTCGGACTGGCCCGGAGCTGTTTTTT. Translating gives CASSRTGPELFF. The V call is TRBV6-1, the J call TRBJ2-2; tentatively, D is TRBD2 (5 bases). This CDR3 contains 12 residues. The V and J ends lost 5 bases and 10 bases respectively, with 11 bases between them. CDR1 is MNHNS and CDR2 is SASEGT in the germline V gene.

Ten or more counts support this clonotype. The chain is built from TRBV11-2 and TRBJ2-3; the match to TRBD2 covers 10 bases. Per germline, CDR1 SGHAT and CDR2 FQNNGV. This CDR3 is built from 17 residues. Trimming took 1 base from V and 5 from J; bases not matched to a gene: 9. CDR3: CASSLGGLAEGGDTQYF. The CDR3 region has the DNA TGTGCCAGCAGCTTAGGAGGACTAGCGGAGGGTGGAGATACGCAGTATTTT.